This is a list of T cell receptor beta chains from one sample in a study of blood T cell repertoires in COVID-19. Sequencing used immunoSEQ multiplex PCR; TCRdb keeps in-frame clones, though not all of them. The data hold tens of thousands of clones, with 75% to 90% observed a single time. Sample: peripheral blood. These receptors came from a human donor in a cohort sampled during active COVID-19. Each CDR3 is given without its conserved first and last residue.

v_call: TRBV5-1
cdr3_aa: ASSLASGTKIEAF

v_call: TRBV30
cdr3_aa: AWRTGTGVHEQY

v_call: TRBV23-1
cdr3_aa: ASSQISSPGLNYGYT

v_call: TRBV2
cdr3_aa: ASSPTPSGGPGELF

v_call: TRBV30
cdr3_aa: AWSVLTGWDEQF

v_call: TRBV10-3
cdr3_aa: AISESLQETQY

v_call: TRBV7-2
cdr3_aa: ASSSRLTAFHYGYT

v_call: TRBV7-2
cdr3_aa: ASSPPTSLRPDTQY

v_call: TRBV7-8
cdr3_aa: ASSLYPGTGAVEQY

v_call: TRBV30
cdr3_aa: AWSVRLAGDNEQF

v_call: TRBV19
cdr3_aa: ASTRSQGKPGNTIY

v_call: TRBV18
cdr3_aa: ASSPSTGNNNEQF

v_call: TRBV4-2
cdr3_aa: ASSQDNRAATNEKLF

v_call: TRBV29-1
cdr3_aa: SVDKGQDGYT

v_call: TRBV6-5
cdr3_aa: ASRTGGRTNEKLF

v_call: TRBV11-2
cdr3_aa: ASSPQEGLAGYNEQF

v_call: TRBV4-1
cdr3_aa: ASSQTAPRTSPATQY

v_call: TRBV6-2/TRBV6-3
cdr3_aa: ASSHYWDERGDTQY

v_call: TRBV5-5
cdr3_aa: ASSLETRPNSPLH

v_call: TRBV5-1
cdr3_aa: ASSPTGNLGETQY

v_call: TRBV6-5
cdr3_aa: ASARGSYEQY

v_call: TRBV3-1/TRBV3-2
cdr3_aa: ASSPGGYEQY

v_call: TRBV7-8
cdr3_aa: ASSFGAGGSYEQY

v_call: TRBV11-3
cdr3_aa: ASSPGQGEAF

v_call: TRBV28
cdr3_aa: ASSSDRAKLAKNIQY

v_call: TRBV4-3
cdr3_aa: ASSQVLAGGVYEQY

v_call: TRBV5-5
cdr3_aa: ASSPREGGTNTEAF

v_call: TRBV5-6
cdr3_aa: ASSFSGIGGYT

v_call: TRBV19
cdr3_aa: ASSISSGTQETQY

v_call: TRBV3-1/TRBV3-2
cdr3_aa: ASSPSGLAGNTGELF

v_call: TRBV6-4
cdr3_aa: ASSDPLIGGGTGELF

v_call: TRBV24-1
cdr3_aa: ATSSRTVNTGELF

v_call: TRBV4-1
cdr3_aa: ASSPLAGPLSSYNEQF

v_call: TRBV7-9
cdr3_aa: LPGDYGYT

v_call: TRBV9
cdr3_aa: ASSVGQTNTGELF

v_call: TRBV27
cdr3_aa: ASSLKQGTVNEQY

v_call: TRBV28
cdr3_aa: ASSTQGQGRNEQF

v_call: TRBV27
cdr3_aa: ASIGGTSRGYT

v_call: TRBV25-1
cdr3_aa: ASSEIKSTGARTEAF

v_call: TRBV28
cdr3_aa: ATLGTAANNEQF

v_call: TRBV13
cdr3_aa: ASSLGLLRTSGYNEQF

v_call: TRBV23-1
cdr3_aa: AGRGGAPNLGEQY

v_call: TRBV12-5
cdr3_aa: ASASRSDTQY

v_call: TRBV27
cdr3_aa: ASSFFRDSPSYEQY

v_call: TRBV12-3/TRBV12-4
cdr3_aa: ASQGYTEAF

v_call: TRBV5-6
cdr3_aa: ASSLWKTANTEAF

v_call: TRBV25-1
cdr3_aa: ASRETGKMGTEAF

v_call: TRBV6-6
cdr3_aa: ASSYRTGGQPQH

v_call: TRBV19
cdr3_aa: ASMTNDLSDTQY

v_call: TRBV5-1
cdr3_aa: ASSLDLVYTQY

v_call: TRBV6-6
cdr3_aa: ASRETQGGSYGYT

v_call: TRBV18
cdr3_aa: ASSPIGDTVAF

v_call: TRBV7-2
cdr3_aa: ASSLESHLAGGTF

v_call: TRBV27
cdr3_aa: ASTEGLAGVYTQY

v_call: TRBV5-1
cdr3_aa: ASSPELAGGNNEQF

v_call: TRBV6-4
cdr3_aa: ASSAVGQSSYNEQF

v_call: TRBV7-2
cdr3_aa: ASSSLVSGVSPYEQY

v_call: TRBV11-2
cdr3_aa: ASSPMAGAGNTIY

v_call: TRBV5-6
cdr3_aa: ASSQGTSGRQYEQY